This T cell receptor (beta chain) was obtained from a study of cytomegalovirus exposure and HLA in healthy donors. Vbeta (60) and Jbeta (13) primers were used in the PCR. Only in-frame clones appear in the TCRdb table, and some are missing; sequencing was by immunoSEQ multiplex PCR. The repertoire holds over 130,000 clones, with roughly four fifths as singletons. Germline values: CDR1 SGHNT, CDR2 YYREEE (reference sequence). The junction had 3 bases not matched to a gene; V was cut back by 3 bases and J by 2 bases. The CDR3 extends over 15 amino acids. This rearrangement joins TRBV5-4 to TRBJ2-3; 10 bases are shared with TRBD2. Sequenced sample: PBMCs. The sequence derives from a male donor in good health and CMV-seronegative. This CDR3 reads CASSSLAGDTDTQYF. The CDR3 nucleotides read TGTGCCAGCAGCTCCCTAGCGGGGGACACAGATACGCAGTATTTT.